One T cell receptor (beta chain) is described in this entry. This was a deep-level run. Sequenced by immunoSEQ multiplex PCR; TCRdb stores in-frame clones only, minus some. The sample includes 2 million to 2.5 million clones, about 90% seen only once; the top ten take approximately 0.4%. This sample was included in a study of shared clonotypes between healthy human individuals. This CDR3 region has 16 residues. V lost 4 bases, J lost 9 bases, and 8 bases stayed unmatched. Germline V gene lookup returns CDR1 MDHEN and CDR2 SYDVKM. The sequence came from a man between 18 and 29 years old in good health. Some clones in this sample may be carry-over from other donors' samples. The chain combines TRBV28 with TRBJ2-1; 14 bases align to TRBD2. What was sequenced was naive CD4+ T cells from PBMCs. Subset denoted: CD45RA+ positively selected. CDR3 sequence (DNA): TGTGCCAGCAGTTCGCCCGGGACTAGCGGGAGTAGTGAGCAGTTCTTC. Translation: CASSSPGTSGSSEQFF.